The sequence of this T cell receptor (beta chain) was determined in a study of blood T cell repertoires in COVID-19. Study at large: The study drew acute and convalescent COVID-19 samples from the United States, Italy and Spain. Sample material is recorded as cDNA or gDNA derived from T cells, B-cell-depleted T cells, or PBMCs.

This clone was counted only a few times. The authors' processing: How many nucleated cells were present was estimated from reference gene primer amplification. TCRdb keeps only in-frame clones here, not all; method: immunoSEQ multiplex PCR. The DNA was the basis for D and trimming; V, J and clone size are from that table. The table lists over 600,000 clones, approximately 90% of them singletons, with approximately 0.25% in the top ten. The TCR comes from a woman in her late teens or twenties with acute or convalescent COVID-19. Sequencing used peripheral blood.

The CDR3 reads CAWNPSTYGYTF. In DNA form, the CDR3 reads TGTGCCTGGAATCCCTCTACCTATGGCTACACCTTC. This sequence joins TRBV30 and TRBJ1-2; the D is unclear. The V end was cut by 4 bases, the J end by 4 bases, with 10 bases between. Germline CDR1 GTSNPN, CDR2 SVGIG (reference sequence). This CDR3 region has 12 residues.